The present entry profiles one T cell receptor (beta chain) with its context. Antigen unknown. Germline CDR1 reads KGHSH; CDR2 reads LQKENI. CDR3 size: 14 residues. Losses at the gene ends were 6 bases for V and 8 bases for J; bases not matched to a gene: 9. The data originate from a study of response to subunit inactivated influenza vaccine. Study outcomes and limitations: The authors suggested that every seasonal influenza vaccination recruits few new T cells.

MiXCR, applied by TCRdb to the RT-PCR reads, yields one record per CDR3 protein. Of around 530,000 distinct CDR3 sequences in the sample, about 12% were seen once. The chain combines TRBV18 with TRBJ2-4; 8 nucleotides agree with TRBD2. The receptor's source is a man over 45 who received an inactivated influenza vaccine. Sample: PBMCs from blood, taken on the day of vaccination. CDR3 amino acids: CASSLGGGTDIQYF. CDR3 coding DNA: TGTGCCAGCTCGCTTGGCGGGGGGACGGACATTCAGTACTTC.